This T cell receptor beta chain was documented in a study of shared clonotypes between healthy human individuals. Trimming left V 0 bases short and J 11 bases short, with 18 bases between. CDR3 length: 15 residues. Per the germline V gene, CDR1 is SGHKS and CDR2 is YYEKEE (reference sequence). Assay used: immunoSEQ multiplex PCR; TCRdb lists only in-frame clones, some missing. The data hold about 490,000 clones, with roughly 80% observed a single time. Sample: PBMCs. This chain links TRBV5-5 with TRBJ1-5, with D possibly TRBD1 on 5 matching bases. This TCR derives from a woman in her 40s in good health. Some clones in this sample may be carry-over from other donors' samples. Here the CDR3 DNA reads TGTGCCAGCAGCTTGGGATTGTTGACCAGAGGGGCCCAGCATTTT. Translation gives CASSLGLLTRGAQHF.